This TCR beta chain was found in a study of blood T cell repertoires in COVID-19. Study overall: Material from acute and convalescent COVID-19 was sourced from the United States, Italy and Spain. Sources were T cells, B-cell-depleted T cells, or PBMCs; the material itself was cDNA or gDNA.

Sequencing used immunoSEQ multiplex PCR; TCRdb keeps in-frame clones, though not all of them. The sample consists of about 300,000 clones, approximately 90% of them appearing once. The age range of participants was roughly 18 to 90 years, with residence in about 25 US areas. Participant-given clinical history determined each cohort assignment. The sample taken for sequencing was PBMCs or T cells enriched from blood (not recorded which). The sequence was collected from a woman aged 25 to 39 who had recovered from COVID-19.

CDR3 in DNA: TGTGCCAGCAGCCAAAGGACAGTCACTGGAAACACCATATATTTT. This sequence encodes CASSQRTVTGNTIYF. This sequence joins TRBV3-1 (or the pseudogene TRBV3-2) and TRBJ1-3; possibly TRBD1 for D (6 bases). CDR3 size: 15 residues. CDR1 LGHDT and CDR2 YNNKEL come from the germline V gene (reference sequence). V was cut by 2 bases and J by 2 bases, with 10 bases left in between.